The subject of this entry is one TCR beta chain. The antigen remains unidentified. At one end the junction does not follow the germline gene, possibly because of a read error. The CDR3 spans 16 residues. CDR1 SGHTA and CDR2 FQGTGA come from the germline V gene. This record comes from a study of CD8+ T cells in alopecia areata. Overall study context: Twice daily, treated patients received 5 to 10 mg of oral tofacitinib.

The sequencing template was cDNA reverse transcribed from extracted RNA. Measured with immunoSEQ multiplex PCR; TCRdb has only the in-frame clones, and not every one. The sample records 150,000 or so clones, around 87% being singletons. Peripheral blood, together with lesional scalp punch biopsies, was collected from alopecia areata patients. Overall study findings and caveats: Lesional scalp, notably in alopecia totalis/universalis, had clonality above that of normal scalp.

The source was CD8+ T cells sorted from blood, collected at week 0. The source is a human donor with alopecia areata. V usage is TRBV7-3 and J usage is TRBJ2-3; TRBD2 agrees at 8 bases. CDR3 DNA sequence: TGCGCCAGCAGCCAAGGCCCAGCGGGAGATACAGATACGCAGTATTTT. Protein sequence: CASSQGPAGDTDTQYF.